What follows describes a single T cell receptor (beta chain). This clonotype showed up many times. It has no known antigen specificity. The record has no base qualities; no much larger clone is one base away. CDR1 SGHTA and CDR2 FQGTGA are derived from the germline V gene. V was cut back by 3 bases and J by 2 bases, leaving a gap of 8 bases between them. Inclusive of the bounding cysteine and phenylalanine, the CDR3 is 15 residues long. Left in the record is the CDR3 DNA by itself, 45 bases read in frame from the first base. This sample was included in a study of T cells after yellow fever vaccination (dated 2019 in TCRdb). With respect to the entire study: The SMART-Seq v4 Ultra Low Input RNA kit was used to prepare libraries from fractions with low cell numbers. Bulk PBMC replicates and cell subsets were isolated from blood drawn at multiple timepoints before and after both primary and secondary immunization. The cohort comprised two healthy male donors, one aged 18 to 30 and one aged 30 to 40 years. To follow T-cell clones before and after primary and booster YFV17D yellow fever vaccination, bulk TCR alpha and beta repertoires were sequenced over time. General study outcomes and caveats: Only a couple of donors were included in the study, so the extent to which the findings can be generalized is limited. The secondary T-cell response was weaker than the primary response but faster, peaking on day 5 instead of day 15. Computational filtering was required because FACS-sorted repertoires could contain abundant contaminating clonotypes from the bulk population. A small share of clonotypes occurred in both CD4 and CD8 compartments, likely arising from convergent recombination. After the booster, most clones that had expanded after primary vaccination were detected again (nearly 98% of CD4 and more than 80% of CD8), suggesting broad maintenance of memory.

Taken with the paper, the label for treatment or condition translates to: live attenuated yellow fever vaccine strain. At every blood-draw timepoint, two biological replicates of bulk PBMCs were collected. PBMCs were isolated from peripheral blood using a standard Ficoll-Paque protocol. TriZol was used to extract RNA from bulk PBMCs, from CD4 and CD8 fractions, and from dextramer-positive and dextramer-negative fractions. Data came from an Illumina NovaSeq 6000. Synthesis of TCR cDNA relied on 5'RACE template switching, a step that introduced a universal primer site along with unique molecular identifiers. Priming for cDNA synthesis came from both the TCR alpha and TCR beta constant segments. Two PCR steps were used to amplify libraries, with sample barcodes and sequencing adapters being added in the second step. Sequencing of libraries was performed on Illumina HiSeq 2500 (2x100 bp) or NovaSeq (2x150 bp). Turning to the authors' computational methods: MIGEC handled demultiplexing of reads and collapsing into UMI consensus sequences, while MiXCR performed V(D)J alignment. Clonotypes responding to the vaccine were identified with edgeR on replicate PBMC samples, with the criteria of FDR below 0.01 and a log2 fold change above 5 up to day 15. CD4 or CD8 identity was assigned to each bulk clonotype according to whether the clonotype was present at higher abundance in the sequenced CD4 repertoire or the sequenced CD8 repertoire. The public reads were quality trimmed at Q25 with fastp and then assembled into clones with MiXCR by TCRdb, keeping productive beta chains. A single entry per CDR3 protein holds the most common genes and DNA from its merged rows. Here the V and J calls rest on TCRdb's processing, not on the authors' analysis. In all, the sample holds some 420,000 distinct CDR3 sequences, and roughly a sixth of those were seen once. Clones ranked in the top ten supply about a sixth of the sample.

The clonotype was recovered from a man aged 18 to 29 who received the YFV17D yellow fever vaccine. The receptor chain draws on TRBV7-3 and TRBJ2-6; the D gene is perhaps TRBD2, from 6 matching bases. The sequencing used PBMCs, collected before the yellow fever booster vaccination. This receptor has the CDR3 CASSFSGAGANVLTF. The DNA sequence is as follows: TGTGCCAGCAGCTTTTCGGGGGCTGGGGCCAACGTCCTGACTTTC.